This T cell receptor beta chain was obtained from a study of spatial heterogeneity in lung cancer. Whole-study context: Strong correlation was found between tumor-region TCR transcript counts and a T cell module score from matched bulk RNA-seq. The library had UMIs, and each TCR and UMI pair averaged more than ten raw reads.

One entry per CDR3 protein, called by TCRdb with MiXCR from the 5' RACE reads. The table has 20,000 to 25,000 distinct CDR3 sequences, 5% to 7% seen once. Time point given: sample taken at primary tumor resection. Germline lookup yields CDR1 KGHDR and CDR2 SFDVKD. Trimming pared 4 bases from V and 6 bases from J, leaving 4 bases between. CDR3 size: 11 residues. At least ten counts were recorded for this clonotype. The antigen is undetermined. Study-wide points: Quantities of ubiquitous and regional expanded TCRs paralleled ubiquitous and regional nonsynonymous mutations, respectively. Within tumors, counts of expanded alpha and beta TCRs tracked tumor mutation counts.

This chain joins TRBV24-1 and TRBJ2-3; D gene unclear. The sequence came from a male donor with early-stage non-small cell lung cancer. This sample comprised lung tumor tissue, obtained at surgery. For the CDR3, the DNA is TGTGCCACCAGTGACTCGGATACGCAGTATTTT. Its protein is CATSDSDTQYF.